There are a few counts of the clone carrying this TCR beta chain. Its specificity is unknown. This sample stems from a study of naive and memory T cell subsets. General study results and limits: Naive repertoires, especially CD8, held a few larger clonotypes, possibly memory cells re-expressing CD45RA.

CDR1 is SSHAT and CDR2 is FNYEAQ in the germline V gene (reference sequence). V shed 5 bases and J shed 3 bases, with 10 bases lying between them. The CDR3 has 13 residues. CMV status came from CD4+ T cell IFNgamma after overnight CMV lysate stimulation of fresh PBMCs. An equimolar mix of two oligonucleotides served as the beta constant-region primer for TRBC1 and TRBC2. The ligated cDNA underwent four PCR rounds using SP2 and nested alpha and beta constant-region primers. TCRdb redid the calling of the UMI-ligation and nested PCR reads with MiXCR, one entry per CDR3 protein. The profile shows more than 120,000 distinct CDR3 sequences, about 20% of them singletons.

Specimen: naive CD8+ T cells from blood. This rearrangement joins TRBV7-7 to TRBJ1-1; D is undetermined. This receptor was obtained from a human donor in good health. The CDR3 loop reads CASSADKDTEAFF. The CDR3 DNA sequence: TGTGCCAGCAGCGCAGACAAAGACACTGAAGCTTTCTTT.